These T cell receptor beta chains were read from a single sample in a study of blood T cells in healthy people across ages. In TCRdb, the 5' RACE reads were re-called with MiXCR into one record per CDR3 protein. The table lists 1.5 million to 2 million distinct CDR3 sequences, 28% of them singletons. The sample comprised blood. The receptors were gathered from a woman aged 25-40 years in good health. The CDR3 runs from the conserved cysteine through the conserved F or W. Each record gives: D gene, V gene, CDR3 protein. A D gene is named only where the DNA matches it firmly.

d_gene: .
v_gene: TRBV5-1
CDR3aa: CASSLRSSRDGYTF

d_gene: .
v_gene: TRBV5-1
CDR3aa: CASSLASGLRQETQYF

d_gene: .
v_gene: TRBV5-1
CDR3aa: CASCLEGVSSTDTQYF

d_gene: .
v_gene: TRBV2
CDR3aa: CASSVDGETEAFF

d_gene: .
v_gene: TRBV4-3
CDR3aa: CASSQNRAQETQYF

d_gene: .
v_gene: TRBV10-3
CDR3aa: CAIRATGPLSPNYGYTF

d_gene: TRBD1
v_gene: TRBV5-1
CDR3aa: CAGSESTGDGGHTF

d_gene: .
v_gene: TRBV7-9
CDR3aa: CASSPVGGPETQYF

d_gene: .
v_gene: TRBV4-3
CDR3aa: CASSQDATAYGYTF

d_gene: .
v_gene: TRBV7-6
CDR3aa: CASSSQSEGPYTQYF

d_gene: .
v_gene: TRBV20-1
CDR3aa: CSASPDRLSVNQPQHF

d_gene: .
v_gene: TRBV5-5
CDR3aa: CASSLDTDPYEQYF

d_gene: TRBD2
v_gene: TRBV2
CDR3aa: CASSPRVTSGGRHEQFF

d_gene: .
v_gene: TRBV9
CDR3aa: CASSVAGEMSYEQYF

d_gene: TRBD1
v_gene: TRBV29-1
CDR3aa: CSVRLYRGNTEAFF

d_gene: TRBD1
v_gene: TRBV7-2
CDR3aa: CASSPRGRDRFYETQYF

d_gene: .
v_gene: TRBV4-2
CDR3aa: CASSQTGRLFF

d_gene: TRBD2
v_gene: TRBV11-2
CDR3aa: CASSLGEREGETQYF

d_gene: .
v_gene: TRBV5-1
CDR3aa: CASSSSSGDSDTQYF

d_gene: .
v_gene: TRBV20-1
CDR3aa: CSAGDSALATYEQYF